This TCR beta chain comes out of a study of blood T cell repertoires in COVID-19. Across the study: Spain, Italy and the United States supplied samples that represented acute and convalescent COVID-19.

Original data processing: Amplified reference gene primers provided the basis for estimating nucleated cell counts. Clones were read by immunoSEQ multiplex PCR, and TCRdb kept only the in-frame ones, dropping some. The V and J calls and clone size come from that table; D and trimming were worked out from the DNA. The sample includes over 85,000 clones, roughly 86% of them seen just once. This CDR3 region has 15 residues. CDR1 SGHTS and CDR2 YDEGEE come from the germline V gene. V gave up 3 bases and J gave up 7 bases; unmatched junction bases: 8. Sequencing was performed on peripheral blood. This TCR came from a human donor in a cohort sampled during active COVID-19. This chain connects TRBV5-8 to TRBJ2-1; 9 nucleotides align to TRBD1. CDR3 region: CASSSGQGTLNEQFF. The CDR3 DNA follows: TGTGCCAGCAGCTCTGGACAGGGGACCTTAAATGAGCAGTTCTTC. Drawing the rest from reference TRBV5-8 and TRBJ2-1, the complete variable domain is EAGVTQSPTHLIKTRGQQATLRCSPISGHTSVYWYQQALGLGLQFLLWYDEGEERNRGNFPPRFSGRQFPNYSSELNVNALELEDSALYLCASSSGQGTLNEQFFGPGTRLTVL.